A selection of T cell receptor beta chains follows, all from one sample in a study of CD8+ T cells in alopecia areata. TCRdb's table, derived via immunoSEQ multiplex PCR, lists solely in-frame clones and lacks some. The sample includes 200,000 to 250,000 clones, roughly 44% seen only once; the top ten take around 3%. Sequencing used CD4+ T cells sorted from blood, obtained around week 37, from a patient treated with tofacitinib. These receptors were taken from a human donor with alopecia areata. Both conserved end residues are part of each CDR3. Each record gives: clone size, V gene, J gene, D gene, CDR3 protein, CDR3 DNA. The D gene is left open where the match is weak. Rows give clone size only sometimes, using once, few, many, or a class for an expanded clone.

>few|TRBV19|TRBJ2-7|NA
CASTPAQGNQVEQYF
TGTGCCAGTACCCCCGCGCAGGGGAATCAAGTCGAGCAGTACTTC
>few|TRBV6-1|TRBJ1-3|NA
CASTPPGQGHTIYF
TGTGCCAGCACCCCCCCGGGACAAGGGCACACCATATATTTT
>few|TRBV28|TRBJ2-5|NA
CASRSGEGETQYF
TGTGCCAGCAGGTCAGGGGAAGGCGAGACCCAGTACTTC
>few|TRBV27|TRBJ1-1|NA
CASSLFGEAFF
TGTGCCAGCAGTTTATTCGGTGAAGCTTTCTTT
>few|TRBV29-1|TRBJ2-1|NA
CSVEDIGGSLYNEQFF
TGCAGCGTTGAAGATATAGGAGGGAGCCTCTACAATGAGCAGTTCTTC
>few|TRBV6-5|TRBJ2-2|NA
CASRTDWGTGELFF
TGTGCCAGCAGGACGGATTGGGGGACCGGGGAGCTGTTTTTT
>NA|TRBV4-1|TRBJ2-7|NA
CASSKTESGPYEQYF
TGCGCCAGCAGCAAGACCGAATCGGGTCCCTACGAGCAGTACTTC
>few|TRBV7-2|TRBJ1-2|NA
CASSPAGYNYGYTF
TGTGCCAGCAGCCCCGCGGGGTATAACTATGGCTACACCTTC
>few|TRBV18|TRBJ2-1|TRBD1
CASKRQGVYNEQFF
TGTGCCAGCAAAAGACAGGGCGTCTACAATGAGCAGTTCTTC
>few|TRBV30|TRBJ1-5|TRBD1
CAFTNWAGGGGSRQPQHF
TGTGCCTTCACAAATTGGGCAGGGGGAGGAGGATCGCGGCAGCCCCAGCATTTT
>few|TRBV29-1|TRBJ2-7|NA
CSVRGGEAYEQYF
TGCAGCGTTAGGGGAGGAGAGGCCTACGAGCAGTACTTC
>NA|TRBV7-2|TRBJ1-5|NA
CASSLRGGGNQPQHF
TGTGCCAGCAGCTTACGGGGAGGGGGCAATCAGCCCCAGCATTTT
>NA|TRBV28|TRBJ1-4|NA
CASSAPATNEKLFF
TGTGCCAGCAGTGCCCCGGCAACTAATGAAAAACTGTTTTTT
>few|TRBV6-5|TRBJ2-4|TRBD1
CASSPGTGAKNIQYF
TGTGCCAGCAGCCCCGGGACAGGGGCCAAAAACATTCAGTACTTC
>NA|TRBV2|TRBJ2-1|NA
CASSEVGRTFNEQFF
TGTGCCAGCAGTGAGGTGGGACGGACGTTCAATGAGCAGTTCTTC
>NA|TRBV18|TRBJ1-5|NA
CASSPRENLPQHF
TGTGCCAGCTCACCACGCGAGAATCTCCCCCAGCATTTT
>NA|TRBV28|TRBJ2-6|TRBD1
CASQDRGSSSGANVLTF
TGTGCCAGCCAGGACAGGGGGTCTTCTTCTGGGGCCAACGTCCTGACTTTC
>NA|TRBV6-6|TRBJ2-1|TRBD2
CASSYSVLAGDNEQFF
TGTGCCAGCAGTTACTCGGTTCTAGCGGGAGATAATGAGCAGTTCTTC
>NA|TRBV20-1|TRBJ2-5|NA
CSAKVAETQYF
TGCAGTGCTAAGGTAGCAGAGACCCAGTACTTC
>NA|TRBV28|TRBJ2-7|TRBD2
CASSLGLAGTYEQYF
TGTGCCAGCAGCCTAGGACTAGCGGGAACCTACGAGCAGTACTTC
>NA|TRBV7-9|TRBJ2-5|NA
CASSLTLETQYF
TGTGCCAGCAGCCTCACGCTAGAGACCCAGTACTTC
>NA|TRBV28|TRBJ2-7|TRBD1
CASSPGTGGRDEQYF
TGTGCCAGCAGCCCCGGGACAGGGGGCAGGGACGAGCAGTACTTC
>NA|TRBV2|TRBJ2-4|NA
CASEQGRINIQYF
TGTGCCAGCGAACAGGGTAGAATAAACATTCAGTACTTC